This entry lists 29 T cell receptor beta chains sequenced from one sample in a study of blood T cell repertoires in COVID-19. Clones were sequenced by immunoSEQ multiplex PCR, and TCRdb holds only the in-frame ones, with some missing. This table holds about 98,000 clones, 81% found once. The specimen was peripheral blood. The receptors derive from a woman older than 75 with acute or convalescent COVID-19.

This clone appeared a single time. This chain links TRBV3-1 (or the pseudogene TRBV3-2) with TRBJ1-4; no definite D call. Germline values: CDR1 LGHDT, CDR2 YNNKEL (reference sequence). V was shortened by 5 bases and J by 3 bases, with 19 bases between the two germline ends. This CDR3 spans 17 amino acids. Here the CDR3 reads CASSSWSGGRANEKLFF. DNA for the CDR3: TGTGCCAGCAGCTCATGGAGTGGAGGGCGAGCTAATGAAAAACTGTTTTTT.

V usage is TRBV5-1 and J usage is TRBJ2-5; tentative D call: TRBD1 (6 bases). Germline V lookup: CDR1 SGHRS, CDR2 YFSETQ. This CDR3 comprises 15 residues. The V end was cut by 2 bases, the J end by 0 bases, with 11 bases between. CDR3 protein: CASSLGTRDQETQYF. The CDR3 bases are TGCGCCAGCAGCTTAGGGACACGCGACCAAGAGACCCAGTACTTC.

The J gene is TRBJ2-1, the V gene TRBV30; possible D gene TRBD2, 6 bases. Trimming took off 2 bases at V and 7 bases at J, with 9 bases between the two ends. This CDR3 is 12 amino acids long. The germline CDR1 and CDR2 sequences are GTSNPN and SVGIG (reference sequence). CDR3 bases: TGTGCCTGGAGTACTAGCCCAAATGAGCAGTTCTTC. Amino acid sequence: CAWSTSPNEQFF.

The chain links TRBV15 to TRBJ1-4; D may be TRBD1 (5 bases). The V and J ends lost 1 base and 0 bases respectively, with 6 bases between them. Germline CDR1 and CDR2: LNHNV and YYDKDF (reference sequence). The CDR3 runs to 15 residues. DNA of the CDR3: TGTGCCACCAGCAGAGGGGGCGCAACTAATGAAAAACTGTTTTTT. Translating it yields CATSRGGATNEKLFF.

V gene TRBV7-2 combines with J gene TRBJ1-3; TRBD1 is a possible D gene (6 bases). The CDR3 spans 17 residues. Trimming stripped 3 bases from V and 0 bases from J, with 15 bases between. The germline V gene encodes CDR1 SGHTA and CDR2 FQGNSA. CDR3 DNA: TGTGCCAGCAGCTTTTCTAGGGGGACCACCTCTGGAAACACCATATATTTT. This encodes CASSFSRGTTSGNTIYF.

V is TRBV6-5 and J is TRBJ1-1, with TRBD1 as a possible D gene (5 bases). This CDR3 is built from 15 residues. The V end lost 7 bases, the J end lost 4 bases, and 19 bases lay between the germline ends. The germline V gene has CDR1 MNHEY and CDR2 SVGAGI. This CDR3 is CASKGSARVGTEAFF. CDR3 DNA: TGTGCCAGCAAGGGTTCCGCCAGGGTGGGCACTGAAGCTTTCTTT.

The CDR3 region is CASSAWTDHNEQFF. For the CDR3, the DNA is TGTGCCAGCAGCGCCTGGACAGACCACAATGAGCAGTTCTTC. The V call is TRBV7-9, the J call TRBJ2-1, with D maybe TRBD1 (6 bases). The CDR3 covers 14 residues. The ends were cut back, 5 bases at V and 5 bases at J, with 13 bases in the middle. The germline gives CDR1 SEHNR, CDR2 FQNEAQ (reference sequence). Drawing the rest from reference TRBV7-9 and TRBJ2-1, the complete variable domain is DTGVSQNPRHKITKRGQNVTFRCDPISEHNRLYWYRQTLGQGPEFLTYFQNEAQLEKSRLLSDRFSAERPKGSFSTLEIQRTEQGDSAMYLCASSAWTDHNEQFFGPGTRLTVL.

This clone has just a few counts. This chain joins TRBV5-6 and TRBJ2-2; possibly TRBD2 for D (5 bases). Trimming stripped 1 base from V and 1 base from J, with 14 bases between. Germline CDR1 and CDR2: SGHDT and YYEEEE. The CDR3 extends over 17 amino acids. The CDR3 here is CASSLPPPGMNTGELFF. The CDR3 coding sequence is TGTGCCAGCAGCTTGCCGCCTCCCGGGATGAACACCGGGGAGCTGTTTTTT.

CDR3 in amino acids: CASSERPTGTSGGSEQYF. CDR3 sequence (DNA): TGCGCCAGCAGCGAAAGACCCACCGGGACTAGCGGGGGGAGCGAGCAGTACTTC. The chain uses TRBV5-1 and TRBJ2-7; 15 nucleotides align to TRBD2. V shed 4 bases and J 6 bases; nucleotides not matched to a gene: 14. Germline loops: CDR1 SGHRS, CDR2 YFSETQ. The CDR3 has 18 residues.

The chain combines TRBV27 with TRBJ1-5; 9 bases are a match to TRBD1. The CDR3 loop spans 17 amino acids. V shed 5 bases and J 5 bases; nucleotides not matched to a gene: 13. Germline V gene data show CDR1 as MNHEY and CDR2 as SMNVEV (reference sequence). The CDR3 here is CASSPRALGQGYQPQHF. As DNA, the CDR3 is TGTGCCAGCAGTCCCCGGGCCTTGGGACAGGGTTATCAGCCCCAGCATTTT.

This clone was seen once. The rearrangement joins TRBV7-9 to TRBJ1-2; no clear D gene. The germline gives CDR1 SEHNR, CDR2 FQNEAQ (reference sequence). The V end was cut by 1 base, the J end by 4 bases, with 16 bases between. This CDR3 region has 16 residues. The CDR3 loop is CASSLEGSGRGYGYTF. CDR3 in DNA: TGTGCCAGCAGCTTAGAAGGGAGTGGCCGGGGCTATGGCTACACCTTC.

V is TRBV30 and J is TRBJ1-4; D is unclear. Trimming removed 2 bases from V and 7 bases from J, with 14 bases in between. The CDR3 runs to 14 residues. CDR1 GTSNPN and CDR2 SVGIG come from the germline V gene (reference sequence). The CDR3 here is CAWSKGEGLEKLFF. Here the CDR3 DNA reads TGTGCCTGGAGTAAGGGAGAGGGCCTTGAAAAACTGTTTTTT.

The chain couples TRBV5-1 to TRBJ2-3, with 7 bases fitting TRBD1. The CDR3 is 14 amino acids. Per germline, CDR1 SGHRS and CDR2 YFSETQ. After removal of 3 bases from V and 4 bases from J, the junction contained 5 bases not matched to a gene. The CDR3 nucleotides read TGCGCCAGCAGCTACGGGACAGAACCAGATACGCAGTATTTT. Translation gives CASSYGTEPDTQYF.

The V call is TRBV4-1, the J call TRBJ1-4, with D possibly being TRBD1 (5 bases). This CDR3 has 18 amino acids. V was shortened by 0 bases and J by 10 bases, with 24 bases between the two germline ends. Germline lookup yields CDR1 MGHRA and CDR2 YSYEKL. CDR3 in DNA: TGCGCCAGCAGCCAAGACCCCCAGCTTCGGCAGGGAGGAGGAAAACTGTTTTTT. Amino acids: CASSQDPQLRQGGGKLFF.

V is TRBV21-1 and J is TRBJ2-4; the DNA was not used to check the table's D call, TRBD2. TRBV21-1 is noted as a pseudogene. The CDR3 runs to 21 residues. Here the CDR3 DNA reads TGTGCCAGCAGCAAAGGGGTTTTGGCGGGACTAGCGGGGGCCGGGGAAAACATTCAGTACTTC. Encoded protein: CASSKGVLAGLAGAGENIQYF.

This rearrangement joins TRBV7-9 to TRBJ2-3; 9 nucleotides line up with TRBD1. The CDR3 runs to 16 residues. Germline V gene sequence: CDR1 SEHNR, CDR2 FQNEAQ (reference sequence). V dropped 5 bases and J dropped 3; count of bases not matched to a gene: 9. Here the CDR3 DNA reads TGTGCCAGCAGCCCGGGACAGGGACTCGGGACAGATACGCAGTATTTT. It encodes CASSPGQGLGTDTQYF.

This clone is a singleton in its sample. CDR3 in DNA: TGTGCCTGGAGTACGTCGACAGGGCCGGAGCAGTACTTC. Its protein is CAWSTSTGPEQYF. This rearrangement joins TRBV30 to TRBJ2-7; 7 nucleotides line up with TRBD1. CDR1 and CDR2 (germline): GTSNPN, SVGIG (reference sequence). The CDR3 totals 13 residues. V dropped 2 bases and J dropped 7; count of bases not matched to a gene: 8.

The chain uses TRBV5-1 and TRBJ2-3; TRBD2 matches 10 bases. Germline V gene sequence: CDR1 SGHRS, CDR2 YFSETQ. The CDR3 is 15 residues long. The V segment lost 3 bases and the J segment 6 bases; nucleotides outside the gene matches: 7. In nucleotides, the CDR3 is TGCGCCAGCAGCTCCCGAGCGGGGGGGGGCGATACGCAGTATTTT. Translated, it gives CASSSRAGGGDTQYF. Together with reference TRBV5-1 and TRBJ2-3, the CDR3 gives the full variable domain: KAGVTQTPRYLIKTRGQQVTLSCSPISGHRSVSWYQQTPGQGLQFLFEYFSETQRNKGNFPGRFSGRQFSNSRSEMNVSTLELGDSALYLCASSSRAGGGDTQYFGPGTRLTVL.

The rearrangement uses TRBV10-3 and TRBJ2-1, with TRBD1 matching over 7 bases. Looked up from germline, CDR1 is ENHRY and CDR2 is SYGVKD. The V and J ends lost 7 bases and 5 bases, in that order; junction bases with no gene match: 2. The CDR3 loop spans 12 amino acids. The CDR3 DNA reads as TGTGCCATCAAGGGACAGAACAATGAGCAGTTCTTC. This sequence encodes CAIKGQNNEQFF.

This chain links TRBV11-2 with TRBJ2-5, with 7 bases lining up with TRBD1. The CDR3 totals 17 residues. Germline values: CDR1 SGHAT, CDR2 FQNNGV. Unmatched junction bases numbered 11, after V lost 2 bases and J lost 2 bases. CDR3 sequence: CASSLMGAGTVQETQYF. In DNA, the CDR3 is TGTGCCAGCAGCTTAATGGGGGCCGGGACAGTACAAGAGACCCAGTACTTC.

The J gene is TRBJ1-3, the V gene TRBV6-5, with TRBD1 as a possible D gene (5 bases). The V end lost 5 bases, the J end lost 2 bases, and 10 bases lay between the germline ends. There are 14 residues in the CDR3. The germline gives CDR1 MNHEY, CDR2 SVGAGI. The CDR3 reads CASSLGGAGNTIYF. In DNA form, the CDR3 reads TGTGCCAGCAGTCTGGGGGGGGCTGGAAACACCATATATTTT.

The chain links TRBV11-2 to TRBJ2-2, with D perhaps TRBD2 (5 bases). The V end lost 2 bases, the J end lost 3 bases, and 10 bases lay between the germline ends. The CDR3 has 15 residues. Germline CDR1 reads SGHAT; CDR2 reads FQNNGV. The CDR3 coding sequence is TGTGCCAGCAGCTTAACGTGGGAGTACACCGGGGAGCTGTTTTTT. This encodes CASSLTWEYTGELFF. Variable domain in full (rest from reference TRBV11-2 and TRBJ2-2): EAGVAQSPRYKIIEKRQSVAFWCNPISGHATLYWYQQILGQGPKLLIQFQNNGVVDDSQLPKDRFSAERLKGVDSTLKIQPAKLEDSAVYLCASSLTWEYTGELFFGEGSRLTVL.

The chain recombines TRBV6-5 with TRBJ1-2; possibly TRBD1 for D (6 bases). The CDR3 covers 13 residues. V gave up 7 bases and J gave up 4 bases, with 13 bases separating them. Germline values: CDR1 MNHEY, CDR2 SVGAGI. The CDR3, as DNA: TGTGCCAGCACCACAGGGCAAGCCTATGGCTACACCTTC. Its translation: CASTTGQAYGYTF.

This clone was counted only a few times. This chain connects TRBV6-5 to TRBJ2-7, with TRBD1 as a possible D gene (6 bases). The CDR3 covers 14 residues. The V end lost 5 bases, the J end lost 2 bases, and 13 bases lay between the germline ends. The germline V gene encodes CDR1 MNHEY and CDR2 SVGAGI. This chain's CDR3 is CASSLTRGPYEQYF. CDR3 coding DNA: TGTGCCAGCAGTCTCACCAGGGGCCCCTACGAGCAGTACTTC.

The rearrangement uses TRBV10-2 and TRBJ1-1, with D unresolved. Looked up from germline, CDR1 is WSHSY and CDR2 is SAAADI. The CDR3 contains 14 residues. V was shortened by 2 bases and J by 7 bases, with 14 bases between the two germline ends. The CDR3 DNA reads TGCGCCAGCAGTGAGCGTCGTGGGAGGGTTGAAGCTTTCTTT. This encodes CASSERRGRVEAFF.

In its sample, this clone is medium-sized. This sequence joins TRBV27 and TRBJ1-1, with D maybe TRBD1 (6 bases). Germline loops: CDR1 MNHEY, CDR2 SMNVEV (reference sequence). V shed 5 bases and J shed 9 bases, with 19 bases lying between them. CDR3 size: 14 residues. The CDR3 protein is CASSPNNRVWKAFF. CDR3 DNA: TGTGCCAGCAGTCCAAACAACAGGGTATGGAAAGCTTTCTTT.

V gene TRBV28 combines with J gene TRBJ2-3, with D maybe TRBD2 (6 bases). The CDR3 has 15 residues. V was pared by 7 bases and J by 0 bases, with 14 bases between. Germline V gives CDR1 MDHEN, CDR2 SYDVKM. The chain's CDR3 is CASTHRGASTDTQYF. For the CDR3, the DNA is TGTGCCAGCACCCATCGCGGGGCTAGCACAGATACGCAGTATTTT.

This chain links TRBV6-5 with TRBJ1-3; 7 bases align to TRBD1. Trimming cost V 9 bases and J 0 bases; bases outside gene matches: 8. The CDR3 has 15 amino acids. The germline V gene encodes CDR1 MNHEY and CDR2 SVGAGI. CDR3 in amino acids: CASGVGTDSGNTIYF. The CDR3 DNA follows: TGTGCCAGTGGGGTGGGGACAGACTCTGGAAACACCATATATTTT.

The rearrangement uses TRBV12-3 or TRBV12-4 and TRBJ1-5, with D unresolved. The V end lost 5 bases, the J end lost 9 bases, and 14 bases lay between the germline ends. There are 13 residues in the CDR3. The CDR3 reads CASSLTDDSPQHF. In nucleotides, the CDR3 is TGTGCCAGCAGTCTAACAGACGATTCGCCCCAGCATTTT.